These 27 T cell receptor beta chains were all obtained from the same sample, sequenced in a study of blood T cell repertoires in COVID-19. The data were produced by immunoSEQ multiplex PCR, yet TCRdb's version contains in-frame clones alone and is incomplete. The sample consists of roughly 50,000 clones, 75% to 85% of them appearing once. Sequencing input: peripheral blood. The receptor source for this set is an older woman with acute or convalescent COVID-19.

This sequence joins TRBV6-5 and TRBJ2-3; TRBD2 agrees at 10 bases. Germline CDR1 is MNHEY and CDR2 is SVGAGI. This CDR3 is built from 14 residues. Losses at the gene ends were 7 bases for V and 0 bases for J; bases not matched to a gene: 1. CDR3 sequence (DNA): TGTGCCAGCAAACTAGCGGGAAGCACAGATACGCAGTATTTT. Protein product: CASKLAGSTDTQYF.

The chain combines TRBV12-5 with TRBJ1-1; D is ambiguous. The CDR3 is 13 residues long. CDR1 and CDR2 (germline): LGHNT, FRNRAP. V was clipped by 6 bases and J by 0 bases, with 8 bases between them. CDR3 region: CASGATVNTEAFF. CDR3 bases: TGTGCTAGTGGCGCCACAGTGAACACTGAAGCTTTCTTT.

This clone has more than one count but fewer than ten. The chain is built from TRBV10-3 and TRBJ2-7, with 7 nucleotides matching TRBD2. CDR1 ENHRY and CDR2 SYGVKD come from the germline V gene. The CDR3 has 13 amino acids. J lost 3 bases, V lost 6 bases, and 5 bases had no gene match. The CDR3 is CAISPWGGYEQYF. The CDR3 bases are TGTGCCATCAGCCCATGGGGGGGCTACGAGCAGTACTTC.

In this sample, this clone turned up a few times. The rearrangement uses TRBV7-9 and TRBJ2-3; no firm D call. The CDR3 is 12 amino acids. Trimming pared 4 bases from V and 5 bases from J, leaving 7 bases between. Germline V gene sequence: CDR1 SEHNR, CDR2 FQNEAQ (reference sequence). CDR3 sequence (DNA): TGTGCCAGCAGCTCTCTAGGAGATACGCAGTATTTT. It specifies CASSSLGDTQYF.

This sequence joins TRBV7-8 and TRBJ2-2; 7 positions match TRBD1. Looked up from germline, CDR1 is SGHVS and CDR2 is FQNEAQ. The CDR3 sequence is 15 residues long. V gave up 6 bases and J gave up 5 bases; unmatched junction bases: 9. The CDR3 coding sequence is TGTGCCAGCAGTCGGACAGGAGTTAAAACCGGGGAGCTGTTTTTT. Protein product: CASSRTGVKTGELFF.

The V call is TRBV6-1, the J call TRBJ1-1; 8 bases match TRBD1. Trimming cost V 3 bases and J 0 bases; bases outside gene matches: 3. Germline assignment: CDR1 MNHNS and CDR2 SASEGT. This CDR3 has 15 residues. CDR3 sequence: CASSDRTGMNTEAFF. CDR3 nucleotides: TGTGCCAGCAGTGATCGGACAGGGATGAACACTGAAGCTTTCTTT.

Remarks on this clone: The junction and the germline gene differ at one end; a read error may be behind it. The V gene is TRBV9, the J gene TRBJ1-2; D unclear. Germline values: CDR1 SGDLS, CDR2 YYNGEE. The CDR3 extends over 14 amino acids. The DNA for the CDR3 is TGTGCCAGCAGCGTGTATTTAGACAACTCTGGCTACACCTTC. Its translation is CASSVYLDNSGYTF.

V gene TRBV19 combines with J gene TRBJ2-2, with D tentatively TRBD1 (6 bases). Germline values: CDR1 LNHDA, CDR2 SQIVND (reference sequence). Trimming removed 7 bases from V and 5 bases from J, with 17 bases in between. The CDR3 has 15 residues. CDR3 DNA: TGTGCCAGTAAATCAGCAGGGGTGGGGACCGGGGAGCTGTTTTTT. Protein sequence: CASKSAGVGTGELFF.

The CDR3, as DNA: TGTGCCAGCAGCTCCTCCGGGACAGGGAACAATGAGCAGTTCTTC. It yields the protein CASSSSGTGNNEQFF. The J gene is TRBJ2-1, the V gene TRBV7-8; TRBD1 matches at 9 bases. The CDR3 has 15 residues. Unmatched junction bases numbered 6, after V lost 4 bases and J lost 5 bases. The germline V gene encodes CDR1 SGHVS and CDR2 FQNEAQ.

The chain links TRBV19 to TRBJ1-2; 8 nucleotides align to TRBD1. The CDR3 consists of 15 residues. V shed 6 bases, J shed 6 bases, and the junction held 12 bases outside the gene matches. Germline V gene sequence: CDR1 LNHDA, CDR2 SQIVND (reference sequence). The CDR3: CASSLGQGGWDGYTF. CDR3 nucleotides: TGTGCCAGTAGCCTCGGACAGGGAGGGTGGGATGGCTACACCTTC.

V is TRBV5-6 and J is TRBJ1-1, with D maybe TRBD1 (6 bases). Trimming removed 0 bases from V and 5 bases from J, with 14 bases in between. The germline gives CDR1 SGHDT, CDR2 YYEEEE. The CDR3 spans 15 residues. The CDR3 DNA sequence: TGTGCCAGCAGCTTGGGGGCAGGGGTTGGGACTGAAGCTTTCTTT. It encodes CASSLGAGVGTEAFF.

This clone has a single count. The chain joins TRBV21-1 to TRBJ2-1; the table's D call TRBD2 went unverified against the DNA. TRBV21-1 has pseudogene status. The CDR3 totals 18 residues. CDR3 sequence: CASSVVGTSVPPNPEQFF. As DNA, the CDR3 is TGTGCCAGCAGTGTCGTCGGCACTAGCGTTCCCCCTAATCCTGAGCAGTTCTTC.

The CDR3: CASSLIPGLADTGELFF. CDR3 DNA: TGCGCCAGCAGCTTGATCCCCGGACTAGCGGACACCGGGGAGCTGTTTTTT. V gene TRBV5-1 combines with J gene TRBJ2-2, with 10 positions matching TRBD2. This CDR3 spans 17 amino acids. Per the germline V gene, CDR1 is SGHRS and CDR2 is YFSETQ. V lost 1 base, J lost 3 bases, and 6 bases stayed unmatched.

The V call is TRBV6-2 or TRBV6-3, the J call TRBJ2-7; unclear D gene. V gave up 0 bases and J gave up 6 bases, with 6 bases separating them. The CDR3 extends over 12 amino acids. CDR1 and CDR2 (germline): MNHEY, SVGEGT. As DNA, the CDR3 is TGTGCCAGCAGTTACTCCAGGATCGAGCAGTACTTC. Its protein product is CASSYSRIEQYF.

This rearrangement joins TRBV6-6 to TRBJ2-7; 9 bases match TRBD2. CDR3 size: 11 residues. V dropped 9 bases and J dropped 5; count of bases not matched to a gene: 2. Per germline, CDR1 MNHNY and CDR2 SVGAGI (reference sequence). The DNA for the CDR3 is TGTGCCAGTAGCGGGAGTAACGAGCAGTACTTC. This gives the protein CASSGSNEQYF.

The V call is TRBV5-1, the J call TRBJ2-7; 9 bases are a match to TRBD2. Germline trimming cut 0 bases from V and 2 bases from J; bases unmatched to any gene: 6. The CDR3 has 16 residues. Germline V lookup: CDR1 SGHRS, CDR2 YFSETQ. In DNA, the CDR3 is TGCGCCAGCAGCTTGGCCGTAGCTAGCGGGGCCTACGAGCAGTACTTC. This codes for CASSLAVASGAYEQYF.

V usage is TRBV6-1 and J usage is TRBJ1-5; 8 bases map to TRBD1. CDR1 is MNHNS and CDR2 is SASEGT in the germline V gene. Losses at the gene ends were 3 bases for V and 3 bases for J; bases not matched to a gene: 4. The CDR3 is 15 amino acids. In DNA form, the CDR3 reads TGTGCCAGCAGTGATTACAGGGGGAACAATCAGCCCCAGCATTTT. It specifies CASSDYRGNNQPQHF.

The chain is built from TRBV30 and TRBJ2-2; 8 bases match TRBD2. Germline CDR1 and CDR2: GTSNPN and SVGIG (reference sequence). Trimming cost V 8 bases and J 1 base; bases outside gene matches: 12. The CDR3 extends over 16 amino acids. In DNA form, the CDR3 reads TGTGCCGCACGGGAGGGCCCTCGAAGGAACACCGGGGAGCTGTTTTTT. This gives the protein CAAREGPRRNTGELFF.

This clone occurred a few times. The chain joins TRBV7-9 to TRBJ1-1; D is undetermined. V gave up 5 bases and J gave up 5 bases, with 6 bases separating them. The length of the CDR3 is 11 residues. CDR1 SEHNR and CDR2 FQNEAQ come from the germline V gene (reference sequence). CDR3 amino acids: CASSPETEAFF. Here the CDR3 DNA reads TGTGCCAGCAGCCCCGAGACTGAAGCTTTCTTT.

The genes are TRBV7-2 and TRBJ2-1; no reliable D call. The CDR3 loop spans 13 amino acids. Per the germline V gene, CDR1 is SGHTA and CDR2 is FQGNSA. The V end lost 1 base, the J end lost 9 bases, and 10 bases lay between the germline ends. The CDR3 DNA sequence: TGTGCCAGCAGCTTAGAGTACCCGAGTGAGCAGTTCTTC. Encoded protein: CASSLEYPSEQFF. The whole variable domain, remainder taken from reference TRBV7-2 and TRBJ2-1, is GAGVSQSPSNKVTEKGKDVELRCDPISGHTALYWYRQSLGQGLEFLIYFQGNSAPDKSGLPSDRFSAERTGGSVSTLTIQRTQQEDSAVYLCASSLEYPSEQFFGPGTRLTVL.

The chain uses TRBV5-1 and TRBJ2-7; D is unclear. V lost 3 bases and J 1 base, leaving 14 bases between the germline ends. This CDR3 is 15 amino acids long. CDR1 is SGHRS, CDR2 YFSETQ, per germline. The CDR3 coding sequence is TGCGCCAGCAGCTGGGTGAGTGGGCCTTCCTACGAGCAGTACTTC. Translation: CASSWVSGPSYEQYF.

The CDR3, as DNA: TGCGCCAGCAGCCTAATAATAGTGCCTGGGGCCAACGTCCTGACTTTC. It translates to CASSLIIVPGANVLTF. The chain has TRBV5-1 and TRBJ2-6; D is unresolved. CDR3 length: 16 residues. V lost 4 bases, J lost 2 bases, and 13 bases lay in between. CDR1 and CDR2 from the germline V gene are SGHRS and YFSETQ. Together with reference TRBV5-1 and TRBJ2-6, the CDR3 gives the full variable domain: KAGVTQTPRYLIKTRGQQVTLSCSPISGHRSVSWYQQTPGQGLQFLFEYFSETQRNKGNFPGRFSGRQFSNSRSEMNVSTLELGDSALYLCASSLIIVPGANVLTFGAGSRLTVL.

The gene calls are TRBV7-8 and TRBJ2-7; D is perhaps TRBD2 (7 bases). The V end was cut by 5 bases, the J end by 3 bases, with 14 bases between. The CDR3 is 14 residues long. The germline CDR1 and CDR2 sequences are SGHVS and FQNEAQ. The CDR3 spells CASSRGGVSYEQYF. The CDR3 DNA sequence: TGTGCCAGCAGCCGAGGGGGGGTAAGCTACGAGCAGTACTTC.

The chain joins TRBV6-1 to TRBJ2-7; maybe TRBD2 (5 bases). V was clipped by 1 base and J by 0 bases, with 10 bases between them. This CDR3 has 15 residues. CDR1 and CDR2 (germline): MNHNS, SASEGT. This CDR3 is CASSEEEGNSYEQYF. The CDR3 nucleotides read TGTGCCAGCAGTGAAGAAGAGGGCAACTCCTACGAGCAGTACTTC.

This chain uses TRBV11-1 with TRBJ2-7; 10 nucleotides line up with TRBD2. The CDR3 is 15 residues long. The J segment lost 1 base and the V segment lost 5 bases, leaving 5 bases of the junction unmatched. Germline loops: CDR1 SGHAT, CDR2 FQDESV (reference sequence). The CDR3: CASSGQREGSYEQYF. The CDR3 region has the DNA TGTGCCAGCAGCGGACAGCGGGAGGGTTCCTACGAGCAGTACTTC.

The chain carries TRBV7-2 and TRBJ2-2; TRBD2 aligns across 9 bases. The CDR3 totals 17 residues. Germline values: CDR1 SGHTA, CDR2 FQGNSA. J lost 5 bases, V lost 4 bases, and 11 bases had no gene match. DNA of the CDR3: TGTGCCAGCAGCTCATGGGGTGGTCTAGCGGGAACCGGGGAGCTGTTTTTT. This codes for CASSSWGGLAGTGELFF.

Only a few counts were recorded for this clone. V gene TRBV2 combines with J gene TRBJ1-5, with TRBD1 matching over 10 bases. The CDR3 runs to 15 residues. Germline CDR1 is SNHLY and CDR2 is FYNNEI. With V trimmed by 5 bases and J by 7 bases, 8 bases remained unmatched. The CDR3 loop is CASSLSGTGVQPQHF. The CDR3 DNA sequence: TGTGCCAGCAGTCTCTCCGGGACAGGGGTCCAGCCCCAGCATTTT.